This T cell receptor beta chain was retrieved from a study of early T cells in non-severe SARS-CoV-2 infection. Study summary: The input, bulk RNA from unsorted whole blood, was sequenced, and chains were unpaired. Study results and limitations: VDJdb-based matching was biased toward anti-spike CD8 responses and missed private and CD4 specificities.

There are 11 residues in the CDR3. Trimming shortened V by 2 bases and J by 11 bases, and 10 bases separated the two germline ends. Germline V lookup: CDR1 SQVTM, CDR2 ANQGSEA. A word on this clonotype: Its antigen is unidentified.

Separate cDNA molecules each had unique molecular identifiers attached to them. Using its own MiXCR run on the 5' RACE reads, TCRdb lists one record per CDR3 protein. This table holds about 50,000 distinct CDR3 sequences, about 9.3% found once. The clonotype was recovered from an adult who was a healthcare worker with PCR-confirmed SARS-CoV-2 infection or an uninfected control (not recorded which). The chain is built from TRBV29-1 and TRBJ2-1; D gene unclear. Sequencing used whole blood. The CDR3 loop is CSVERVEKQFF. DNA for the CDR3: TGCAGCGTTGAAAGGGTGGAAAAGCAGTTCTTC.